This T cell receptor (beta chain) was documented in a study of blood T cells in healthy people across ages. General study points: Both higher diversity and more naive CD4+ cells marked long-lived donors when set against aged donors. Calculation of diversity from one million T cells yielded estimates considered to be underestimates.

Per the germline V gene, CDR1 is MDHEN and CDR2 is SYDVKM. Trimming left V 5 bases short and J 5 bases short, with 12 bases between. The CDR3 sequence is 13 residues long. A note on this clonotype: Its specificity is not known.

A second PCR of 7 to 11 cycles used a sample-barcoded 5' primer and a J-beta primer mix. TCRdb independently ran MiXCR on the 5' RACE reads; one entry per CDR3 protein. Altogether roughly 800,000 distinct CDR3 sequences are present, about 62% being singletons, with the ten largest covering approximately 20%. Per-sample PBMC isolation yielded at least 7 million cells. The sample comprised blood. The receptor's source is a man aged 30 to 45 in good health. The chain is built from TRBV28 and TRBJ1-2; no clear D. The CDR3 sequence is CASSRKTRYGYTF. The CDR3 coding sequence is TGTGCCAGCAGTCGAAAAACAAGATATGGCTACACCTTC.